This is a list of T cell receptor beta chains from one sample in a study of naive and memory T cell subsets. A single record per CDR3 protein comes from TCRdb applying MiXCR to the UMI-ligation and nested PCR reads. Seen here are more than 95,000 distinct CDR3 sequences, about 15% observed once, and the top ten hold around 2.7%. Sequenced material: naive CD8+ T cells from blood. The receptors derive from a human donor in good health. CDR3s include the opening cysteine and the closing phenylalanine or tryptophan. Fields, in order: CDR3 length, D gene, J gene, V gene, clone size, CDR3 DNA, CDR3 protein. The D gene is left open where the match is weak. Expanded clones get a size class; other rows say once, few or many, or leave the size out.

length: 16; D: NA; J: TRBJ2-7; V: TRBV15; size: many; DNA: TGTGCCACCAGCAGAGAGAGGGACCTGAGCTCCTACGAGCAGTACTTC; CDR3: CATSRERDLSSYEQYF
length: 14; D: NA; J: TRBJ1-1; V: TRBV25-1; size: NA; DNA: TGTGCCAGCAACCCACCGGGGGAGGACACTGAAGCTTTCTTT; CDR3: CASNPPGEDTEAFF
length: 15; D: TRBD1; J: TRBJ2-1; V: TRBV12-3/TRBV12-4; size: many; DNA: TGTGCCAGCACCCATCAGGGACAGGGCGGGAATGAGCAGTTCTTC; CDR3: CASTHQGQGGNEQFF
length: 17; D: TRBD2; J: TRBJ2-5; V: TRBV12-3/TRBV12-4; size: NA; DNA: TGTGCCAGCAGTCCCCGGACTAGCGGGGGGCTTCAAGAGACCCAGTACTTC; CDR3: CASSPRTSGGLQETQYF
length: 17; D: TRBD2; J: TRBJ2-3; V: TRBV6-2/TRBV6-3; size: many; DNA: TGTGCCAGCAGCAATCCAAATTCTAGCGGAGGCACAGATACGCAGTATTTT; CDR3: CASSNPNSSGGTDTQYF
length: 15; D: NA; J: TRBJ1-3; V: TRBV10-3; size: NA; DNA: TGTGCCATCAGTGGTCTGGGGATGAAGGGAAACACCATATATTTT; CDR3: CAISGLGMKGNTIYF
length: 11; D: NA; J: TRBJ2-1; V: TRBV6-2/TRBV6-3; size: many; DNA: TGTGCCAGCAGTTCCGGGTCTGAGCAGTTCTTC; CDR3: CASSSGSEQFF
length: 15; D: TRBD1; J: TRBJ1-1; V: TRBV20-1; size: few; DNA: TGCAGTGCTACCCCGACAGGGCTACGGGCTACGGAAGCTTTCTTT; CDR3: CSATPTGLRATEAFF
length: 16; D: NA; J: TRBJ1-2; V: TRBV4-3; size: few; DNA: TGCGCCAGCAGCCAAGGTGCAGCCACCACTAACTATGGCTACACCTTC; CDR3: CASSQGAATTNYGYTF
length: 16; D: NA; J: TRBJ2-2; V: TRBV7-9; size: many; DNA: TGTGCCAGCAGCTTTGGCTCACTCGCGAACACCGGGGAGCTGTTTTTT; CDR3: CASSFGSLANTGELFF
length: 13; D: NA; J: TRBJ2-3; V: TRBV12-3/TRBV12-4; size: many; DNA: TGTGCCAGCAGTTTAGTAGGGCCAGATACGCAGTATTTT; CDR3: CASSLVGPDTQYF
length: 16; D: NA; J: TRBJ2-6; V: TRBV2; size: NA; DNA: TGTGCCAGACACAAACAAGGGGCGGCTGGGGCCAACGTCCTGACTTTC; CDR3: CARHKQGAAGANVLTF
length: 16; D: NA; J: TRBJ2-7; V: TRBV4-3; size: many; DNA: TGCGCCAGCAGCCAAGATCACGCCCGTGCGAACTACGAGCAGTACTTC; CDR3: CASSQDHARANYEQYF
length: 14; D: NA; J: TRBJ2-5; V: TRBV4-3; size: many; DNA: TGCGCCAGCAGCCAAGTGGCGGACCAAGAGACCCAGTACTTC; CDR3: CASSQVADQETQYF
length: 16; D: TRBD2; J: TRBJ2-3; V: TRBV7-8; size: NA; DNA: TGTGCCAGCAGCTTATGGTTAGCGGGAGCCACAGATACGCAGTATTTT; CDR3: CASSLWLAGATDTQYF